This TCR beta chain derives from a study of T-cell reconstitution after alpha-beta-depleted transplantation in children. Study-level results: Alpha-beta T cells about two months after transplant reportedly derived from several hundred expanded graft clones. Where some patients showed high TCRbeta diversity at day 60, it came from recipient T cells and thymic progenitors that had survived. Among T cells one year after transplant, newly produced cells accounted for most counts and diversity.

In its sample, this clonotype was seen a few times. The antigen remains unidentified. Per germline, CDR1 SGHAT and CDR2 FQNNGV. CDR3 length: 14 residues. Unmatched junction bases numbered 8, after V lost 5 bases and J lost 5 bases. Using unique molecular identifiers, the investigators prepared the TCRbeta library. Using its own MiXCR run on the PCR reads, TCRdb lists one record per CDR3 protein. The sample records 250,000 to 400,000 distinct CDR3 sequences, more than 20% being singletons. This sample comprised PBMCs, mostly from graft donor cells, obtained 180 days after TCRalphabeta/CD19-depleted stem cell transplant. The origin of this receptor is a male patient between 10 and 17 years old who had a stem cell transplant for acute lymphoblastic leukemia, so the T cells may come from the graft donor. V and J are TRBV11-2 and TRBJ2-7, with TRBD1 identical over 8 bases. CDR3 protein: CASSPGQGIHEQYF. DNA of the CDR3: TGTGCCAGCAGCCCCGGACAGGGCATCCACGAGCAGTACTTC.